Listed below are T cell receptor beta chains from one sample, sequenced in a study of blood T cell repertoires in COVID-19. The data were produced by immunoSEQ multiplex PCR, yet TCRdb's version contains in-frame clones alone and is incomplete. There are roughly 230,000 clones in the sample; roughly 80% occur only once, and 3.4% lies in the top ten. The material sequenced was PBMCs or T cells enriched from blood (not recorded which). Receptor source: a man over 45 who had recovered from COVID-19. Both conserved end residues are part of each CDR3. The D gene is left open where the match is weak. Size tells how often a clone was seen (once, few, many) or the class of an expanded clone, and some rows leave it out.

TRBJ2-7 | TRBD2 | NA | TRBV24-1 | TGTGCCACCAGTGATTTGACTAGCGGGGGGATATCCTACGAGCAGTACTTC | CATSDLTSGGISYEQYF
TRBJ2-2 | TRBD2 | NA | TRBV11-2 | TGTGCCAGCAGCTTAGTATGGGTAGCGGGAGCGAACACCGGGGAGCTGTTTTTT | CASSLVWVAGANTGELFF
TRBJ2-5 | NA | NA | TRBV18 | TGTGCCAGCTCACATGGACTGGAAGAGACCCAGTACTTC | CASSHGLEETQYF
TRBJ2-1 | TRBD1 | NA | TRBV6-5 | TGTGCCAGCAGTCAACAGGGGGCTACCTACAATGAGCAGTTCTTC | CASSQQGATYNEQFF
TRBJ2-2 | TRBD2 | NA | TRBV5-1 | TGCGCCAGCAGCTTGGACAGTCGGGGGGCCGGGGAGCTGTTTTTT | CASSLDSRGAGELFF
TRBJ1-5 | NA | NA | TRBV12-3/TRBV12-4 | TGTGCCAGCAGTTGGAGGTTAGGACAGCCCCAGCATTTT | CASSWRLGQPQHF
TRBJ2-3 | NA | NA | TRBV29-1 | TGCAGCGTTGAAGACCTGTGGAGTACAGATACGCAGTATTTT | CSVEDLWSTDTQYF
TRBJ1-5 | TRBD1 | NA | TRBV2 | TGTGCCAGCAGTGAACAGGGGGCGCAGAATCAGCCCCAGCATTTT | CASSEQGAQNQPQHF
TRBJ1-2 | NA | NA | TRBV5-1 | TGCGCCAGCAGGAACAGAACCAACTATGGCTACACCTTC | CASRNRTNYGYTF
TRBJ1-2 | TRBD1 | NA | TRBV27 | TGTGCCAGCAGTTTATCATACCAGGGGGCTTATGGCTACACCTTC | CASSLSYQGAYGYTF
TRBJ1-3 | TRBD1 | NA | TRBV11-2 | TGTGCCAGCAGCTTAAGACCGGGACAGTTTTTTTCTGGAAACACCATATATTTT | CASSLRPGQFFSGNTIYF
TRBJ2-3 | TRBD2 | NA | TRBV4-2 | TGTGCCAGCAGCCAAGGGGGACTAGCGGGAGACCCAGATACGCAGTATTTT | CASSQGGLAGDPDTQYF
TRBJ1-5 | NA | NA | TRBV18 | TGTGCCAGCTCACCACGAGGACAGACCTATAGCAATCAGCCCCAGCATTTT | CASSPRGQTYSNQPQHF
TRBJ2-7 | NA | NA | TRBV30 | TGTGCCTGGAGTGGGGCCGGGGTGGCCGAGCAGTACTTC | CAWSGAGVAEQYF
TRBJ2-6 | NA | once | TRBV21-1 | TGTGCCAGCAGCAAAGTGGCCCGGGACAGGGTTTCAGCTGGGGCCAACGTCCTGACTTTC | CASSKVARDRVSAGANVLTF
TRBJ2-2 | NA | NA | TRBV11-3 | TGTGCCAGCAGCTTAGAAGAAGGGGTGGGGACCGGGGAGCTGTTTTTT | CASSLEEGVGTGELFF
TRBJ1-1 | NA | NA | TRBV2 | TGTGCCAGCAGTACAGATGAAGCTTTCTTT | CASSTDEAFF
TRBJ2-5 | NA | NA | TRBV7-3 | TGTGCCAGCAGCCGAAATCCGGGGTCAGAGACCCAGTACTTC | CASSRNPGSETQYF
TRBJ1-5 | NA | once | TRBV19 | TGTGCCAGTAGTATAACGGGACAACGAGAGCCCCAGCATTTT | CASSITGQREPQHF
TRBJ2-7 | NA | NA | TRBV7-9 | TGTGCCAGCAGCTTCTTGGCAGGGAAAGGCTACGAGCAGTACTTC | CASSFLAGKGYEQYF
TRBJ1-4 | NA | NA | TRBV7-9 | TGTGCCAGCAGCGGTACTAGGCTCTTGGCTAATGAAAAACTGTTTTTT | CASSGTRLLANEKLFF
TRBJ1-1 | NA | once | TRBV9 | TGTGCCAGCAGCGTAGGAGGGGGAATCGGGAACACTGAAGCTTTCTTT | CASSVGGGIGNTEAFF
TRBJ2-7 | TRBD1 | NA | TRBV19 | TGTGCCAGCCGGACAGGGCAAACCGGGGAGCAGTACTTC | CASRTGQTGEQYF
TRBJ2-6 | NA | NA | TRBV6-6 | TGTGCCAGCAGTCTAACGACAGGCATCTCTGGGGCCAACGTCCTGACTTTC | CASSLTTGISGANVLTF
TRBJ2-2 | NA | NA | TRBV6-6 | TGTGCCAGCAGTTACTCGACACAGGAGCTGTTTTTT | CASSYSTQELFF
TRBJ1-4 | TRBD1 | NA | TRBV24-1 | TGTGCCACCAGTGACGCCACAGGGGTGGGTGAAAAACTGTTTTTT | CATSDATGVGEKLFF
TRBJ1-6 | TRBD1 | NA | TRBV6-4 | TGTGCCAGCAGTCGTCGGACAGGCGGTTCACCCCTCCACTTT | CASSRRTGGSPLHF
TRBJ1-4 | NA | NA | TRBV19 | TGTGCCAGTAGGTTAGGGGCATCAACTAATGAAAAACTGTTTTTT | CASRLGASTNEKLFF
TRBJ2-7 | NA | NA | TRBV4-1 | TGCGCCAGCAGCCTAACTCAGGGTACCTCCTACGAGCAGTACTTC | CASSLTQGTSYEQYF
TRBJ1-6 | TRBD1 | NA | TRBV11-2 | TGTGCCAGCAGCGTCAGGGGGGCAAACTCACCCCTCCACTTT | CASSVRGANSPLHF
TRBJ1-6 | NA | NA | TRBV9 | TGTGCCAGCAGCTTCAATGCCAGGGCACCATTCTCCTATAATTCACCCCTCCACTTT | CASSFNARAPFSYNSPLHF
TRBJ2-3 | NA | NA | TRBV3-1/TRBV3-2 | TGTGCCAGCAGCCCAGAAAGGAGTCTTCCGTTAGGAGATACGCAGTATTTT | CASSPERSLPLGDTQYF
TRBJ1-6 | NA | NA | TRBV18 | TGTGCCAGCTCACCAAAGAGCTCCTATAATTCACCCCTCCACTTT | CASSPKSSYNSPLHF
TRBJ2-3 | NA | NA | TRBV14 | TGTGCCAGCAGCCCAGCCGGGGGGCAGATCACAGATACGCAGTATTTT | CASSPAGGQITDTQYF
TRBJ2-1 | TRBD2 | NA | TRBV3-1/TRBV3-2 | TGTGCCAGCAGCCAGGGGAGGACTAGCGGATACAATGAGCAGTTCTTC | CASSQGRTSGYNEQFF
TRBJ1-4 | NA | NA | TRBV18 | TGTGCCAGCTCACCGAGGCAGGGTGCAGGAAATGAAAAACTGTTTTTT | CASSPRQGAGNEKLFF
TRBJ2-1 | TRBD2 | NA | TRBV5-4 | TGTGCCAGCAGCTTGGGGCTAGCGGTTAATGAGCAGTTCTTC | CASSLGLAVNEQFF
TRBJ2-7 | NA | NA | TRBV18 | TGTGCCAGCTCACCCCGTACCGGGACACACTCCTACGAGCAGTACTTC | CASSPRTGTHSYEQYF
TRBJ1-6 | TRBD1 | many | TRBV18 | TGTGCCAGCTCAAGGGACAGGGAGCTTTCACCCCTCCACTTT | CASSRDRELSPLHF
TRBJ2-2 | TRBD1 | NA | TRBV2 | TGTGCCAGCAGTACGGGACAGTCGACCGGGGAGCTGTTTTTT | CASSTGQSTGELFF
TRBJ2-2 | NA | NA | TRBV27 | TGTGCCAGCAGTCTAAGGGGACTCGGGACCGGGGAGCTGTTTTTT | CASSLRGLGTGELFF
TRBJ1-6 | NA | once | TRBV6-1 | TGTGCCAGCAGTGAATTTCTGTCACCCCTCCACTTT | CASSEFLSPLHF
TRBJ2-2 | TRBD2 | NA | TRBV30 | TGTGCCTCGCCTAGCGGGGGGACCGGGGAGCTGTTTTTT | CASPSGGTGELFF
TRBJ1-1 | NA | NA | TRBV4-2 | TGTGCCAGCAGCCAGGCCCGGGCCGGGGGCACTGAAGCTTTCTTT | CASSQARAGGTEAFF
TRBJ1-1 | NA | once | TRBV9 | TGTGCCAGCAGCGTAGTCAGCGGCACTGAAGCTTTCTTT | CASSVVSGTEAFF
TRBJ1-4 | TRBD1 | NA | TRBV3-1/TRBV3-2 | TGTGCCAGCAGCCAAGGAGAGGACAGGGTTAATGAAAAACTGTTTTTT | CASSQGEDRVNEKLFF
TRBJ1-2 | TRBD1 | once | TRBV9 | TGTGCCAGCAGCCAGACAGGGCAATCTAACTATGGCTACACCTTC | CASSQTGQSNYGYTF
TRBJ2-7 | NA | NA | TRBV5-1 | TGCGCCAGCAGCTTGGTGTCAGGGGCCGACTACGAGCAGTACTTC | CASSLVSGADYEQYF
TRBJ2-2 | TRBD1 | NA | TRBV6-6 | TGTGCCAGCAGAAGACAGGGTCCCGGGGAGCTGTTTTTT | CASRRQGPGELFF
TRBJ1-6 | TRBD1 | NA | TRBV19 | TGTGCCAGTAGTATCGAGGGACAGGGGGATTCACCCCTCCACTTT | CASSIEGQGDSPLHF
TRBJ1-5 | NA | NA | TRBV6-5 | TGTGCCAGCAGGCGTACAGTCAATCAGCCCCAGCATTTT | CASRRTVNQPQHF
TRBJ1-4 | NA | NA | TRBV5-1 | TGCGCCAGCAGCTTGGGTTTCGTGGAGAATGAAAAACTGTTTTTT | CASSLGFVENEKLFF
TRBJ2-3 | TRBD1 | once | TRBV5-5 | TGTGCCAGCAGCTTGTTATGGACAGGGTCAAGCACAGATACGCAGTATTTT | CASSLLWTGSSTDTQYF
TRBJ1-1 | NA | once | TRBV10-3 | TGTGCCATTGGCCCACAGGGCGGCACTGAAGCTTTCTTT | CAIGPQGGTEAFF
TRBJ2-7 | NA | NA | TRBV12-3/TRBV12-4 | TGTGCCAGCAGTTATGGGAGGTCCTACGAGCAGTACTTC | CASSYGRSYEQYF
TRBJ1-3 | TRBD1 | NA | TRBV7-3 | TGTGCCAGCAGCCCAACCGGGACAGGGGGCAAAAACACCATATATTTT | CASSPTGTGGKNTIYF
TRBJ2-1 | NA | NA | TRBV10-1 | TGCGCCAGCAGTGAATCAGGGTACTACAATGAGCAGTTCTTC | CASSESGYYNEQFF
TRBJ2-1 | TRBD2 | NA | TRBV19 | TGTGCCAGTAGTCCGACTAGCGGCTCATACAATGAGCAGTTCTTC | CASSPTSGSYNEQFF
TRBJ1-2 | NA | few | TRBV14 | TGTGCCAGCAGCCCTGCGGGGGCATACTATGGCTACACCTTC | CASSPAGAYYGYTF